Following are 5 T cell receptor beta chains from one sample sequenced in a study of blood T cell repertoires in COVID-19. Sequencing was performed with immunoSEQ multiplex PCR; in TCRdb, only in-frame clones are kept and a portion is missing. The sample contains about 150,000 clones, 76% of which appear only once. The sample comprised peripheral blood. The receptor source for this set is a man between 60 and 75 years old with acute or convalescent COVID-19.

The chain recombines TRBV6-5 with TRBJ1-2, with D possibly matching TRBD1 (6 bases). Germline V gene lookup returns CDR1 MNHEY and CDR2 SVGAGI. V was clipped by 6 bases and J by 2 bases, with 16 bases between them. The CDR3 has 15 amino acids. The CDR3 nucleotides are TGTGCCAGCAGACAAAACAGGGAAGGAAACTATGGCTACACCTTC. Protein: CASRQNREGNYGYTF.

This clone occurred a few times. The CDR3 spells CASSPPGQGYNEQYF. Written as DNA, the CDR3 is TGTGCCAGCTCACCTCCGGGACAGGGTTATAACGAGCAGTACTTC. The chain links TRBV18 to TRBJ2-7; TRBD1 matches 9 bases. From germline, CDR1 is KGHSH and CDR2 LQKENI. V gave up 3 bases and J gave up 5 bases; unmatched junction bases: 8. The CDR3 is 15 residues long.

This clone was seen a handful of times. The chain recombines TRBV19 with TRBJ2-1, with 14 nucleotides matching TRBD2. Germline lookup yields CDR1 LNHDA and CDR2 SQIVND (reference sequence). V lost 6 bases and J lost 9; bases outside the gene matches: 10. This CDR3 is built from 16 residues. CDR3 residues: CASSWQGTSGSGEQFF. CDR3 DNA: TGTGCCAGTAGCTGGCAAGGGACTAGCGGGAGTGGTGAGCAGTTCTTC. Full variable domain (remainder filled in from reference TRBV19 and TRBJ2-1): DGGITQSPKYLFRKEGQNVTLSCEQNLNHDAMYWYRQDPGQGLRLIYYSQIVNDFQKGDIAEGYSVSREKKESFPLTVTSAQKNPTAFYLCASSWQGTSGSGEQFFGPGTRLTVL.

The rearrangement links TRBV11-2 to TRBJ2-7; 8 bases agree with TRBD1. This CDR3 has 16 amino acids. Germline V gene lookup returns CDR1 SGHAT and CDR2 FQNNGV. J was trimmed by 2 bases and V by 4 bases; bases with no gene match: 10. The CDR3 sequence: CASSSGHGTGTYEQYF. CDR3 sequence (DNA): TGTGCCAGCAGCTCCGGACATGGGACAGGTACCTACGAGCAGTACTTC. The full variable domain, in which reference TRBV11-2 and TRBJ2-7 provide the parts outside the CDR3, is EAGVAQSPRYKIIEKRQSVAFWCNPISGHATLYWYQQILGQGPKLLIQFQNNGVVDDSQLPKDRFSAERLKGVDSTLKIQPAKLEDSAVYLCASSSGHGTGTYEQYFGPGTRLTVT.

The rearrangement uses TRBV30 and TRBJ2-3; TRBD1 matches at 8 bases. The V and J ends lost 4 bases and 2 bases, in that order; junction bases with no gene match: 20. Germline CDR1 is GTSNPN and CDR2 is SVGIG (reference sequence). This CDR3 has 19 amino acids. Here the CDR3 reads CAWTFTLGRQGLNTDTQYF. The DNA of the CDR3 is TGTGCCTGGACCTTTACGTTGGGGAGACAGGGGCTTAACACAGATACGCAGTATTTT.